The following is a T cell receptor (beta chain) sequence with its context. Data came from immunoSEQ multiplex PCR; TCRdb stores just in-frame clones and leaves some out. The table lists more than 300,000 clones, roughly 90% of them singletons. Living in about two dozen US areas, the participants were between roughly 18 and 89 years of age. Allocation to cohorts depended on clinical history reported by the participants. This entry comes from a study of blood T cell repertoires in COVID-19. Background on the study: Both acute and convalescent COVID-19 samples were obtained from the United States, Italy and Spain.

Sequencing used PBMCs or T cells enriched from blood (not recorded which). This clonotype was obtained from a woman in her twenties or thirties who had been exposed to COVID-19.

The CDR3 DNA reads TGTGCCAGCAGCCAGTACAGGGGTACAACTAATGAAAAACTGTTTTTT. This codes for CASSQYRGTTNEKLFF. The chain combines TRBV14 with TRBJ1-4, with 7 bases identical to TRBD1. This CDR3 region has 16 residues. The germline CDR1 and CDR2 sequences are SGHDN and FVKESK. V gave up 3 bases and J gave up 0 bases; unmatched junction bases: 4.